The 16 T cell receptor beta chains below come from one sample, sequenced in a study of T cell responses to AZD1222 COVID-19 vaccine. Generated by immunoSEQ multiplex PCR, the TCRdb table keeps only in-frame clones and is missing some. The table has roughly 120,000 clones, about 94% seen once. The input for sequencing was peripheral blood, taken on day 0 of AZD1222 vaccination. The receptors shown here come from an adult in good health.

This CDR3 reads CASSYSGTSYEQYF. The DNA of the CDR3 is TGTGCCAGCAGTTACTCTGGGACTAGCTACGAGCAGTACTTC. The chain employs TRBV6-5 and TRBJ2-7; 8 bases map to TRBD2. CDR1 is MNHEY and CDR2 is SVGAGI in the germline V gene. There are 14 residues in the CDR3. V dropped 0 bases and J dropped 3; count of bases not matched to a gene: 1.

CDR3 DNA sequence: TGTGCCAGCAGCCCGGGGCGAGGGACGAGCACAGATACGCAGTATTTT. This codes for CASSPGRGTSTDTQYF. The chain employs TRBV11-3 and TRBJ2-3; D assignment may be TRBD1 or TRBD2 (5 bases each). This CDR3 region has 16 residues. Germline V gene data show CDR1 as SGHNT and CDR2 as YENEEA. Trimming pared 5 bases from V and 0 bases from J, leaving 15 bases between. Together with reference TRBV11-3 and TRBJ2-3, the CDR3 gives the full variable domain: EAGVVQSPRYKIIEKKQPVAFWCNPISGHNTLYWYLQNLGQGPELLIRYENEEAVDDSQLPKDRFSAERLKGVDSTLKIQPAELGDSAVYLCASSPGRGTSTDTQYFGPGTRLTVL.

The sample holds many counts of this clone. The chain couples TRBV27 to TRBJ2-7; 8 bases align to TRBD2. Germline V lookup: CDR1 MNHEY, CDR2 SMNVEV (reference sequence). Losses at the gene ends were 0 bases for V and 0 bases for J; bases not matched to a gene: 7. This CDR3 spans 17 amino acids. The DNA of the CDR3 is TGTGCCAGCAGTTTATCCAACCGGGGGGGACTCTCCTACGAGCAGTACTTC. This gives the protein CASSLSNRGGLSYEQYF.

This clone has only one observation. The V call is TRBV19, the J call TRBJ1-5, with D hard to call. In germline, CDR1 is LNHDA, CDR2 SQIVND (reference sequence). This CDR3 spans 15 amino acids. Trimming stripped 3 bases from V and 3 bases from J, with 12 bases between. CDR3 protein: CASSMGPSANQPQHF. The CDR3 DNA follows: TGTGCCAGTAGTATGGGCCCTTCCGCCAATCAGCCCCAGCATTTT.

The chain joins TRBV15 to TRBJ1-2; D gene uncertain. Germline V CDR1 and CDR2: LNHNV, YYDKDF (reference sequence). The germline V and J ends were trimmed by 1 base and 6 bases, with 18 bases remaining between them. The CDR3 length is 16 residues. The CDR3 sequence is CATSRAPSGLPDGYTF. CDR3 nucleotide sequence: TGTGCCACCAGCAGAGCCCCGTCGGGCCTTCCAGATGGCTACACCTTC.

The V gene is TRBV19, the J gene TRBJ2-7; D is undetermined. The CDR3 is 12 residues long. V dropped 4 bases and J dropped 3 bases, with 7 bases sitting between them. CDR1 and CDR2 (germline): LNHDA, SQIVND (reference sequence). In nucleotides, the CDR3 is TGTGCCAGTAGTACCGTAGGCTACGAGCAGTACTTC. Translating gives CASSTVGYEQYF.

In its sample, this clone was seen a few times. J is TRBJ1-6 and V is TRBV28, with D unresolved. The CDR3 runs to 14 residues. The V end lost 8 bases, the J end lost 10 bases, and 18 bases lay between the germline ends. Germline CDR1 and CDR2: MDHEN and SYDVKM. In DNA, the CDR3 is TGTGCCAGCGATTCGGATGGGGATCGATCACCCCTCCACTTT. This gives the protein CASDSDGDRSPLHF.

This clone is a singleton in its sample. The V call is TRBV7-2, the J call TRBJ2-7; 14 bases align to TRBD2. The CDR3 has 16 amino acids. The V segment lost 1 base and the J segment 5 bases; nucleotides outside the gene matches: 4. Germline lookup yields CDR1 SGHTA and CDR2 FQGNSA. Here the CDR3 DNA reads TGTGCCAGCAGCTTAGGACTAGCGGGAGGGCTGGACGAGCAGTACTTC. Translated: CASSLGLAGGLDEQYF.

V usage is TRBV2 and J usage is TRBJ2-3, with TRBD2 as a possible D gene (5 bases). Trimming took 6 bases from V and 1 from J, leaving 8 bases between them. The CDR3 contains 13 residues. Germline assignment: CDR1 SNHLY and CDR2 FYNNEI. CDR3 DNA sequence: TGTGCCAGCAGCTTCGGGGGCACAGATACGCAGTATTTT. Residues: CASSFGGTDTQYF.

V and J are TRBV6-4 and TRBJ1-1; a possible D gene is TRBD1 (6 bases). The CDR3 has 15 amino acids. CDR1 and CDR2 from the germline V gene are MRHNA and SNTAGT. Trimming removed 6 bases at V and 1 base at J, with 15 bases between. The CDR3 coding sequence is TGTGCCAGCAGGCGCCGGGGGGCTAGGAACACTGAAGCTTTCTTT. Protein sequence: CASRRRGARNTEAFF.

The rearrangement links TRBV5-4 to TRBJ1-1; D is unresolved. The CDR3 has 15 residues. Per the germline V gene, CDR1 is SGHNT and CDR2 is YYREEE (reference sequence). Trimming cost V 0 bases and J 1 base, with 10 bases left between them. The DNA for the CDR3 is TGTGCCAGCAGCTTGGACGGTGGGCGGAACACTGAAGCTTTCTTT. This translates into CASSLDGGRNTEAFF.

About this clone itself: The junction and the germline gene differ at one end; a read error may be behind it. The chain uses TRBV7-9 and TRBJ1-1; a weak D match, TRBD1 (6 bases). Germline values: CDR1 SEHNR, CDR2 FQNEAQ (reference sequence). The CDR3 consists of 15 residues. CDR3 DNA sequence: TGTGCCAGCAGCTTAAGGGGGGACCTGAACACTGAAGCTTTTTTT. Protein: CASSLRGDLNTEAFF. Full variable domain (missing parts from reference TRBV7-9 and TRBJ1-1): DTGVSQNPRHKITKRGQNVTFRCDPISEHNRLYWYRQTLGQGPEFLTYFQNEAQLEKSRLLSDRFSAERPKGSFSTLEIQRTEQGDSAMYLCASSLRGDLNTEAFFGQGTRLTVV.

The chain uses TRBV30 and TRBJ1-5, with D possibly TRBD1 on 5 matching bases. CDR1 and CDR2 (germline): GTSNPN, SVGIG (reference sequence). The CDR3 contains 14 residues. V dropped 5 bases and J dropped 6 bases, with 17 bases sitting between them. The CDR3 region has the DNA TGTGCCTGGGGGGGAGGGAATACTTTTCAGCCCCAGCATTTT. Its protein is CAWGGGNTFQPQHF.

The chain combines TRBV7-9 with TRBJ1-2; 11 positions match TRBD1. The junction had 8 bases not matched to a gene; V was cut back by 5 bases and J by 6 bases. The CDR3 is 15 amino acids. Germline-derived CDR1 and CDR2 are SEHNR and FQNEAQ (reference sequence). The CDR3 sequence: CASSPGQGANDGYTF. The CDR3 coding sequence is TGTGCCAGCAGCCCCGGACAGGGGGCGAACGATGGCTACACCTTC.

The chain recombines TRBV6-1 with TRBJ1-5; D is perhaps TRBD1 (5 bases). The ends were cut back, 1 base at V and 8 bases at J, with 15 bases in the middle. Germline assignment: CDR1 MNHNS and CDR2 SASEGT. The CDR3 runs to 15 residues. The CDR3 DNA reads TGTGCCAGCAGTGAAGTGGGGGGGAACTTAGAGCCCCAGCATTTT. Translation gives CASSEVGGNLEPQHF.

The chain employs TRBV6-5 and TRBJ2-7; 8 bases line up with TRBD1. This CDR3 region has 15 residues. Trimming removed 6 bases from V and 1 base from J; junction bases left unmatched: 8. The germline CDR1 and CDR2 sequences are MNHEY and SVGAGI. The CDR3 loop reads CASRRLRDRSYEQYF. As DNA, the CDR3 is TGTGCCAGCAGGCGTCTCCGGGACAGGTCCTACGAGCAGTACTTC.